This T cell receptor (beta chain) was retrieved from a study of blood T cell repertoires in COVID-19. The data were produced by immunoSEQ multiplex PCR, yet TCRdb's version contains in-frame clones alone and is incomplete. The sample consists of 45,000 to 60,000 clones, roughly 83% of them appearing once. This CDR3 is 16 amino acids long. Trimming took 3 bases from V and 2 from J; bases not matched to a gene: 9. Looked up from germline, CDR1 is SGHNT and CDR2 is YYREEE (reference sequence). The source of this sequence is a human donor in a cohort sampled during active COVID-19. Sequenced material: peripheral blood. This sequence joins TRBV5-4 and TRBJ1-2, with TRBD1 matching 8 bases. As DNA, the CDR3 is TGTGCCAGCAGCTACGGCGACAGGGGAATCAACTATGGCTACACCTTC. Its protein product is CASSYGDRGINYGYTF.